The following is a T cell receptor beta chain sequence with its context. Original processing methods: Reference gene primer amplification in the assay estimated nucleated cell counts. Here immunoSEQ multiplex PCR was the method, and the copy in TCRdb shows in-frame clones only, minus some. V and J calls plus clone size are reproduced from that table; the DNA served to infer D and trimming. The data hold 100,000 to 130,000 clones, with around 88% observed a single time. The data were taken from a study of blood T cell repertoires in COVID-19. Study summary: In each case, the material was cDNA or gDNA derived from T cells, B-cell-depleted T cells, or PBMCs.

This CDR3 has 13 residues. V lost 3 bases and J 3 bases, leaving 5 bases between the germline ends. V gene TRBV12-3 or TRBV12-4 combines with J gene TRBJ2-2, with D tentatively TRBD2 (5 bases). Sequencing was performed on peripheral blood. This TCR derives from a man in his forties or fifties with active or convalescent COVID-19. The CDR3 protein is CASSFGDTGELFF. CDR3 DNA sequence: TGTGCCAGCAGTTTCGGGGACACCGGGGAGCTGTTTTTT.